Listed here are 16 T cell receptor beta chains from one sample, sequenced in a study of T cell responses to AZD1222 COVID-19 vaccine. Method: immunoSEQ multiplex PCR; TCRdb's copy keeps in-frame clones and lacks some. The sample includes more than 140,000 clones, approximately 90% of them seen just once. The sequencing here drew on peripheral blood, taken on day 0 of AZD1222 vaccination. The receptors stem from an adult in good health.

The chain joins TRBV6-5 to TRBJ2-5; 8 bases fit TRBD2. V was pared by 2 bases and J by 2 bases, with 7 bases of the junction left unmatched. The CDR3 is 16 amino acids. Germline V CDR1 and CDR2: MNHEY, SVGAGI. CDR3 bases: TGTGCCAGCAGTTACACGGCGGGAGGTGGGCAAGAGACCCAGTACTTC. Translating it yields CASSYTAGGGQETQYF.

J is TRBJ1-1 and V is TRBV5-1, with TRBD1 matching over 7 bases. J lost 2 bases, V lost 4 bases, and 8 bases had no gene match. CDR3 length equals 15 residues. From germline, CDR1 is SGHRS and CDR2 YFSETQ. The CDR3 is CASSPGGTSNTEAFF. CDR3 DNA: TGCGCCAGCAGCCCAGGGGGGACATCTAACACTGAAGCTTTCTTT.

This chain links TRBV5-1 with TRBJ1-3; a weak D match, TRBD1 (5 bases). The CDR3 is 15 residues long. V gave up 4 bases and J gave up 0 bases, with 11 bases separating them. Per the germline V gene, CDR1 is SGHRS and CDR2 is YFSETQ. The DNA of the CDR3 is TGCGCCAGCAGCGCCTCAGGGAACTCTGGAAACACCATATATTTT. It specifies CASSASGNSGNTIYF.

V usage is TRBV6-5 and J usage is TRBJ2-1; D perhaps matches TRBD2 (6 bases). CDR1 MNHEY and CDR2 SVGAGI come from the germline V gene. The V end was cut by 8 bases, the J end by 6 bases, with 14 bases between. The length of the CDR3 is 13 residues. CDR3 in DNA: TGTGCCAGCCACAGACTAGTTGGCAATGAGCAGTTCTTC. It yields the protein CASHRLVGNEQFF.

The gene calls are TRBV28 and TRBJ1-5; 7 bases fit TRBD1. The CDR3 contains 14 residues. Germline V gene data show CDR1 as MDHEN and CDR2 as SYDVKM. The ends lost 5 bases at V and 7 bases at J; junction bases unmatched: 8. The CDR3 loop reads CASSEHRGDQPQHF. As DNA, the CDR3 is TGTGCCAGCAGTGAACACAGGGGAGACCAGCCCCAGCATTTT.

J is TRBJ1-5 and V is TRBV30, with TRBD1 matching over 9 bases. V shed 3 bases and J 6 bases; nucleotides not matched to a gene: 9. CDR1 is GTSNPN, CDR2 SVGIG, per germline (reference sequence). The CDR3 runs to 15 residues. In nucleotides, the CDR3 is TGTGCCTGGAGGTACCGGGACAGGGATGGTCAGCCCCAGCATTTT. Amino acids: CAWRYRDRDGQPQHF. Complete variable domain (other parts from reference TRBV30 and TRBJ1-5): SQTIHQWPATLVQPVGSPLSLECTVEGTSNPNLYWYRQAAGRGLQLLFYSVGIGQISSEVPQNLSASRPQDRQFILSSKKLLLSDSGFYLCAWRYRDRDGQPQHFGDGTRLSIL.

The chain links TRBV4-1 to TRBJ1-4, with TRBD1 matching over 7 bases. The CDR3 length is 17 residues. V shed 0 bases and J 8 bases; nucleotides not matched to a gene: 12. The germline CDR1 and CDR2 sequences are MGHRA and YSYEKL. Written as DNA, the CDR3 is TGCGCCAGCAGCCAAGACCCAGGGGGGTCGGTCTGGGAAAAACTGTTTTTT. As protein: CASSQDPGGSVWEKLFF.

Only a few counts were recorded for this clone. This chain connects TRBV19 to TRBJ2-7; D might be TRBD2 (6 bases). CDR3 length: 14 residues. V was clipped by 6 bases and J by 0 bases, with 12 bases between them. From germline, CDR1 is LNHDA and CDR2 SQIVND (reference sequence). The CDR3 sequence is CASSGGVVSYEQYF. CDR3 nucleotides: TGTGCCAGTAGCGGCGGGGTAGTCTCCTACGAGCAGTACTTC.

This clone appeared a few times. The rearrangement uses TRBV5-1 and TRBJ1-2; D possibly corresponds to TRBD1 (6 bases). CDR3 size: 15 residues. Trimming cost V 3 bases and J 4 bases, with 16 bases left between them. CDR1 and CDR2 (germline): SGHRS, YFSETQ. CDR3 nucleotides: TGCGCCAGCAGCTGGGGTTGGGGGCAGCGCTATGGCTACACCTTC. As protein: CASSWGWGQRYGYTF.

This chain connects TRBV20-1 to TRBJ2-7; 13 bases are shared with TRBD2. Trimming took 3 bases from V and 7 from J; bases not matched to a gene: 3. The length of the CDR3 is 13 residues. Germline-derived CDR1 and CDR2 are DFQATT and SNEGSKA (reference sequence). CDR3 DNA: TGCAGTGCTAGTGAACTAGCGGGAGGGGAGCAGTACTTC. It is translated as CSASELAGGEQYF.

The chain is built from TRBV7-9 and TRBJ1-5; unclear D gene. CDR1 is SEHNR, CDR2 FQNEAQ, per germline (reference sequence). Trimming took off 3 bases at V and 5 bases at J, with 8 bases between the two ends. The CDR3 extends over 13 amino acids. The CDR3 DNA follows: TGTGCCAGCAGCTTTCACGGGGATCAGCCCCAGCATTTT. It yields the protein CASSFHGDQPQHF. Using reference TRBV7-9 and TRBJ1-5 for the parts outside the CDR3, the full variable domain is DTGVSQNPRHKITKRGQNVTFRCDPISEHNRLYWYRQTLGQGPEFLTYFQNEAQLEKSRLLSDRFSAERPKGSFSTLEIQRTEQGDSAMYLCASSFHGDQPQHFGDGTRLSIL.

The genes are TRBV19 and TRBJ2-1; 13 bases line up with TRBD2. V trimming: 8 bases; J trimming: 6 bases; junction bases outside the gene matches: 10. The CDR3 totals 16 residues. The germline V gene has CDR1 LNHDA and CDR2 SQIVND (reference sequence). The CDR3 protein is CASGRRGTSGTNEQFF. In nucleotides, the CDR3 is TGTGCCAGTGGGCGACGTGGGACTAGCGGGACCAATGAGCAGTTCTTC.

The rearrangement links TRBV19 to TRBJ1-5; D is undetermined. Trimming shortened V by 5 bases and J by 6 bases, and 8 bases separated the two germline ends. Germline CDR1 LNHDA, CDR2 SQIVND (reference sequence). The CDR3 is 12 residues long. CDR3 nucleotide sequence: TGTGCCAGTAGTCTCCGAGTTCAGCCCCAGCATTTT. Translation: CASSLRVQPQHF.

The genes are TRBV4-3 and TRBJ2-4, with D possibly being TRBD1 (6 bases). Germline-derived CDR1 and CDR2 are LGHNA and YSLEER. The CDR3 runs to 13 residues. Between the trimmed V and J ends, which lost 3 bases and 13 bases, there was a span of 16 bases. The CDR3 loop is CASSHRADSLQYF. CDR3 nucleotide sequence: TGCGCCAGCAGCCATCGAGCGGACAGCTTACAGTACTTC.

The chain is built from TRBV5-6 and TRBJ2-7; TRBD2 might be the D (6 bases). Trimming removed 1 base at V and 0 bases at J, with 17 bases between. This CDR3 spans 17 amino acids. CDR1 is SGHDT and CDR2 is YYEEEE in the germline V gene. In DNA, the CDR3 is TGTGCCAGCAGCTTGCGGTCCGGGACTCCGACCTCCTACGAGCAGTACTTC. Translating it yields CASSLRSGTPTSYEQYF.

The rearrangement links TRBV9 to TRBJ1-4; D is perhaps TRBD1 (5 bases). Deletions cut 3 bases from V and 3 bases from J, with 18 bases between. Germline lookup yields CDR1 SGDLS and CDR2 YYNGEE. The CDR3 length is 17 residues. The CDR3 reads CASSGRRDGGANEKLFF. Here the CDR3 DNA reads TGTGCCAGCAGCGGACGGCGTGATGGGGGAGCTAATGAAAAACTGTTTTTT.